This TCR beta chain derives from a study of cytomegalovirus exposure and HLA in healthy donors. Whole-study context: An earlier analysis found around 100 million unique TCR beta sequences from about 190 million T cells. Of the donors genotyped, several hundred in all, less than 90% fell in the Caucasian-associated ancestry cluster. Findings and caveats of the study: For most TCR beta V segments, an earlier analysis put the productive rate at about 90% or about 30% of the time.

Notes on this clone: What it binds is not known.

This PCR relied on a set of 60 Vbeta primers and 13 Jbeta primers. Libraries were prepared by immunoSEQ multiplex PCR; TCRdb keeps only in-frame clonotypes and omits some of them. This repertoire shows some 190,000 clones, more than 75% found once; its top ten account for roughly 2.5%. The CDR3 extends over 15 amino acids. V gave up 0 bases and J gave up 3 bases; unmatched junction bases: 7. The V gene's germline CDR1 is GTSNPN and CDR2 SVGIG (reference sequence). This chain joins TRBV30 and TRBJ2-7; 8 bases align to TRBD1. The sample consisted of PBMCs. The source is a woman aged 30 to 39 in good health and CMV-seropositive. As DNA, the CDR3 is TGTGCCTGGAGTGTCGAGGGACAGGAAAACTACGAGCAGTACTTC. This sequence encodes CAWSVEGQENYEQYF.